A selection of T cell receptor beta chains follows, all from one sample in a study of cytomegalovirus exposure and HLA in healthy donors. Sequencing was performed with immunoSEQ multiplex PCR; in TCRdb, only in-frame clones are kept and a portion is missing. The repertoire has approximately 90,000 clones, roughly 77% of them found once; the top ten carry 2.2%. Sequencing was performed on PBMCs. These receptors originate from a man aged 35 to 55 in good health and CMV-seronegative. Both conserved end residues are part of each CDR3. D genes are given only for firm matches.

CDR3: CASTPGSSYNEQFF
J: TRBJ2-1
D: -
V: TRBV28

CDR3: CSAHGSSEAFF
J: TRBJ1-1
D: -
V: TRBV20-1

CDR3: CASTTRGTGDTEAFF
J: TRBJ1-1
D: TRBD1
V: TRBV19

CDR3: CASSFLGQRNYGYTF
J: TRBJ1-2
D: -
V: TRBV27

CDR3: CASSGARFWGITDTQYF
J: TRBJ2-3
D: -
V: TRBV27

CDR3: CASGGLVSLSGELFF
J: TRBJ2-2
D: TRBD2
V: TRBV7-9

CDR3: CAISAMNTEAFF
J: TRBJ1-1
D: -
V: TRBV10-3

CDR3: CASSLDPTTYTEAFF
J: TRBJ1-1
D: -
V: TRBV11-2

CDR3: CAWSPPGRGNQPQHF
J: TRBJ1-5
D: -
V: TRBV30

CDR3: CASSDGNGEKLFF
J: TRBJ1-4
D: -
V: TRBV7-8

CDR3: CSVEWGSGQNYEQYF
J: TRBJ2-7
D: -
V: TRBV29-1

CDR3: CASSSEAGLNEKLFF
J: TRBJ1-4
D: -
V: TRBV7-9

CDR3: CASTKGDQPQHF
J: TRBJ1-5
D: -
V: TRBV25-1